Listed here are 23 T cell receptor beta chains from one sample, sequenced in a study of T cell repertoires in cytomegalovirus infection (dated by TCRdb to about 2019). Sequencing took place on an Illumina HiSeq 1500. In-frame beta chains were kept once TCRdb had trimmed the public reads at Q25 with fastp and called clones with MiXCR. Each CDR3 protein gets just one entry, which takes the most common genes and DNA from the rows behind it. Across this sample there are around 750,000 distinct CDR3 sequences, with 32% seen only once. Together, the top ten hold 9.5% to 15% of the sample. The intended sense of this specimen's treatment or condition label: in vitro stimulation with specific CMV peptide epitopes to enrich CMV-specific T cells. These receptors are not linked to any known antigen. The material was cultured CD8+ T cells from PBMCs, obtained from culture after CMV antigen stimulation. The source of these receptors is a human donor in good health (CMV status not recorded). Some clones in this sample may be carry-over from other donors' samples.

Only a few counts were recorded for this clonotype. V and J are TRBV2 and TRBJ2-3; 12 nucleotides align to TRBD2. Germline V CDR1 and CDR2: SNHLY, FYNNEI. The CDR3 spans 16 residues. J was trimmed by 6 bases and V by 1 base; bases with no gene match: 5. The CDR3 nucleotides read TGTGCCAGCAGTGAAGGGACTAGCGGGGACAGGGATACGCAGTATTTT. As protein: CASSEGTSGDRDTQYF.

The CDR3 DNA follows: TGTGCCAGCAGCGTAACACCGGGGCCTGAGCAGTTCTTC. Encoded protein: CASSVTPGPEQFF. This chain joins TRBV7-9 and TRBJ2-1; D tentatively fits TRBD1 or TRBD2 (5 bases each). Trimming pared 5 bases from V and 9 bases from J, leaving 14 bases between. The CDR3 is 13 amino acids. In germline, CDR1 is SEHNR, CDR2 FQNEAQ (reference sequence).

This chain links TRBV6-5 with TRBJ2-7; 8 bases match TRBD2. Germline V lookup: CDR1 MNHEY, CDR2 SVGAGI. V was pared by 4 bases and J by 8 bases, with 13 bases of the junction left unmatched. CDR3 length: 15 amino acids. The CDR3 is CASSLSGGPVGKQYF. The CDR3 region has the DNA TGTGCCAGCAGTTTGAGCGGGGGCCCCGTGGGCAAGCAGTACTTC.

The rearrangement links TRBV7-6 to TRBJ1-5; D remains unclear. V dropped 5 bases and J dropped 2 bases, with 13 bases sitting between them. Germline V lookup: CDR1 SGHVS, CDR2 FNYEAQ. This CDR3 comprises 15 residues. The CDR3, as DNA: TGTGCCAGCAGCCCGGAAGGGATTCGCAATCAGCCCCAGCATTTT. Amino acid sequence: CASSPEGIRNQPQHF.

In DNA, the CDR3 is TGTGCCAGCAGTTTATCGCGGGGGCCGGAGACCCAGTACTTC. Translated, it gives CASSLSRGPETQYF. This chain links TRBV27 with TRBJ2-5, with TRBD2 as a possible D gene (7 bases). CDR3 length: 14 amino acids. Looked up from germline, CDR1 is MNHEY and CDR2 is SMNVEV (reference sequence). V lost 0 bases to trimming and J lost 5 bases, with 10 bases between them.

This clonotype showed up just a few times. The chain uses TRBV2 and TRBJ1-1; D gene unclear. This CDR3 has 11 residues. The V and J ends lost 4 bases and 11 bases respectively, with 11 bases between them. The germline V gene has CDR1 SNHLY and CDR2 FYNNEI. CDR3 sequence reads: CASSGRTTAFF. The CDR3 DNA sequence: TGTGCCAGCAGTGGACGAACGACGGCTTTCTTT.

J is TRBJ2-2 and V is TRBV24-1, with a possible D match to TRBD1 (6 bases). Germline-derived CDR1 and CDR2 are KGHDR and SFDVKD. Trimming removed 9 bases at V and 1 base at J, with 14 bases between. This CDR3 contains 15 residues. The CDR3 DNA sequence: TGTGCCACCGGGTCCGGGACACTGAACACCGGGGAGCTGTTTTTT. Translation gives CATGSGTLNTGELFF.

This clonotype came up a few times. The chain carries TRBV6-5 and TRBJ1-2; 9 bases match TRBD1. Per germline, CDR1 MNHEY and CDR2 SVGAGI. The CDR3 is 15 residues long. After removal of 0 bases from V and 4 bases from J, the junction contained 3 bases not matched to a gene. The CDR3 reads CASSYSGQGFYGYTF. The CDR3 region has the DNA TGTGCCAGCAGTTACTCTGGACAGGGGTTCTATGGCTACACCTTC.

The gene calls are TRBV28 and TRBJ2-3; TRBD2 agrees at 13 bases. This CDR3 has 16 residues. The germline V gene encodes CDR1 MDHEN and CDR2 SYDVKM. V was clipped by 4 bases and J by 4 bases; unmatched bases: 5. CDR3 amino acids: CASSWGLAGTADTQYF. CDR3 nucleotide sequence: TGTGCCAGCAGTTGGGGACTAGCGGGGACGGCAGATACGCAGTATTTT.

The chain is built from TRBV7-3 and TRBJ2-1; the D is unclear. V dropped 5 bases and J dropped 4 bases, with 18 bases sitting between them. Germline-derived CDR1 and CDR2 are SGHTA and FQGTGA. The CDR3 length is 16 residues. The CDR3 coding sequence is TGTGCCAGCAGCCCGTTTAGTCTCTTCCCGTACAATGAGCAGTTCTTC. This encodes CASSPFSLFPYNEQFF.

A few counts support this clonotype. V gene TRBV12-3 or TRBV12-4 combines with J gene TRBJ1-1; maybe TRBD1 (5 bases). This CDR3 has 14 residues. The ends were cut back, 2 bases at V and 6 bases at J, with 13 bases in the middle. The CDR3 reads CASSLMGPGSEAFF. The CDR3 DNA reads TGTGCCAGCAGTTTAATGGGGCCAGGGTCTGAAGCTTTCTTT.

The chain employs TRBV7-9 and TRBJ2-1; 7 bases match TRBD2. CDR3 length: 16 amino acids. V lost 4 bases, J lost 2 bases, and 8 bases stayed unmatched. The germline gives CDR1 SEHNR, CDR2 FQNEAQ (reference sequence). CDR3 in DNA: TGTGCCAGCAGCTCGTTCGCGGGGGTCCCCTACAATGAGCAGTTCTTC. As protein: CASSSFAGVPYNEQFF.

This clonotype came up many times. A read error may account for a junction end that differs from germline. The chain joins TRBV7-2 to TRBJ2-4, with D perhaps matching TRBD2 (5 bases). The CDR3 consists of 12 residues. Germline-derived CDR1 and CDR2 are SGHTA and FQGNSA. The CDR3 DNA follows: TGTGCCAGCAGCTTAATCTCGAGAGCGGCCACCTTC. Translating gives CASSLISRAATF.

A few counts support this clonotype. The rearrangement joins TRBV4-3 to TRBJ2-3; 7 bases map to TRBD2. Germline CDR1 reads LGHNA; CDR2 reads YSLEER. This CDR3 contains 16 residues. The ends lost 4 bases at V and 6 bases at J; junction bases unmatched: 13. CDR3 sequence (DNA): TGCGCCAGCAGCCGCGCCCTAGGACTAGAGTTGGATACGCAGTATTTT. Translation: CASSRALGLELDTQYF.

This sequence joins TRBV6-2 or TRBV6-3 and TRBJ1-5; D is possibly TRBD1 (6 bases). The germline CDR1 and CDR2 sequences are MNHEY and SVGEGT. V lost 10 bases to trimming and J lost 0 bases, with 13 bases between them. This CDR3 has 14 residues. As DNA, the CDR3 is TGTGCCATCAAACAGGGTTTTAGCAATCAGCCCCAGCATTTT. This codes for CAIKQGFSNQPQHF.

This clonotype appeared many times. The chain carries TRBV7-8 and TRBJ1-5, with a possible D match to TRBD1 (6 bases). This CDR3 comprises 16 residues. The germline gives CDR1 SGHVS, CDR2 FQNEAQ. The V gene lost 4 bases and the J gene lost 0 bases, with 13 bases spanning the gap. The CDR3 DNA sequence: TGTGCCAGCAGCTCCTCGACAGGAGCTAGCAATCAGCCCCAGCATTTT. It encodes CASSSSTGASNQPQHF.

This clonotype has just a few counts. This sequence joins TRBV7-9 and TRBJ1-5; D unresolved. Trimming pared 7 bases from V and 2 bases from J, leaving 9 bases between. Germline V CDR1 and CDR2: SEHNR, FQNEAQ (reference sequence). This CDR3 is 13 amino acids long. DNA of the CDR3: TGTGCCAGCAACCGCGGGGGCAATCAGCCCCAGCATTTT. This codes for CASNRGGNQPQHF. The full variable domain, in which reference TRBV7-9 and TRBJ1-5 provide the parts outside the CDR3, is DTGVSQNPRHKITKRGQNVTFRCDPISEHNRLYWYRQTLGQGPEFLTYFQNEAQLEKSRLLSDRFSAERPKGSFSTLEIQRTEQGDSAMYLCASNRGGNQPQHFGDGTRLSIL.

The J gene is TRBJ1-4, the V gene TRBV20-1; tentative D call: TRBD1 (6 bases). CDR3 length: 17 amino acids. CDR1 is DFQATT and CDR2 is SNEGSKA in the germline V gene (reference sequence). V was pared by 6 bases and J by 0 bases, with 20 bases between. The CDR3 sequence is CSARDTEGFSTNEKLFF. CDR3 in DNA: TGCAGTGCCAGGGACACCGAGGGTTTTTCAACTAATGAAAAACTGTTTTTT.

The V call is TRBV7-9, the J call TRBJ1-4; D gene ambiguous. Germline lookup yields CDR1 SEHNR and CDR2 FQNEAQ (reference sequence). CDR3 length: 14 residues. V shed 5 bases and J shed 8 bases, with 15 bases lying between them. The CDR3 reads CASSPFVTDEKLFF. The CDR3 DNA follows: TGTGCCAGCAGCCCTTTCGTCACGGACGAAAAACTGTTTTTT.

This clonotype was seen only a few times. This CDR3 is CASSSAMATGSSVTNEKLFF. The DNA of the CDR3 is TGTGCCAGCAGCTCCGCCATGGCCACAGGGAGTTCAGTAACTAATGAAAAACTGTTTTTT. The rearrangement joins TRBV13 to TRBJ1-4, with a possible D match to TRBD1 (6 bases). The germline V gene has CDR1 PRHDT and CDR2 FYEKMQ (reference sequence). CDR3 length: 20 amino acids. Trimming pared 4 bases from V and 1 base from J, leaving 25 bases between.

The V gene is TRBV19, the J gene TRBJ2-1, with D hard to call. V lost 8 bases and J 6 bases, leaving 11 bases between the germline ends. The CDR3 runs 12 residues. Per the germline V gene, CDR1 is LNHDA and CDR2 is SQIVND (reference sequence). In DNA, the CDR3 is TGTGCCAGTGGACCGCCGGGCAATGAGCAGTTCTTC. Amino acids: CASGPPGNEQFF. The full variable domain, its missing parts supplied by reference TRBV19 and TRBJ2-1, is DGGITQSPKYLFRKEGQNVTLSCEQNLNHDAMYWYRQDPGQGLRLIYYSQIVNDFQKGDIAEGYSVSREKKESFPLTVTSAQKNPTAFYLCASGPPGNEQFFGPGTRLTVL.

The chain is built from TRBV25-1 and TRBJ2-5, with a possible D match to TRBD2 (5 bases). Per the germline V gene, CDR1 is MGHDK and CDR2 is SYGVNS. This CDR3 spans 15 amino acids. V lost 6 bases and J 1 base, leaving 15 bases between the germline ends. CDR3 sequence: CASREDSVPQETQYF. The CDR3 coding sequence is TGTGCCAGCAGAGAGGACTCGGTCCCCCAAGAGACCCAGTACTTC.

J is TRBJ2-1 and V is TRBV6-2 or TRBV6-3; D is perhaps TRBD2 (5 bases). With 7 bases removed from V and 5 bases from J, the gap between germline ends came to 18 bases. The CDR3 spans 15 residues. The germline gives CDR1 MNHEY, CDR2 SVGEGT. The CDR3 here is CASTTAEGYNNEQFF. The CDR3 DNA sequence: TGTGCCAGCACGACGGCTGAGGGCTATAACAATGAGCAGTTCTTC.